This T cell receptor (beta chain) was profiled in a study of cytomegalovirus exposure and HLA in healthy donors. V was trimmed by 1 base and J by 3 bases, leaving 19 bases between them. The CDR3 has 17 residues. Germline loops: CDR1 SEHNR, CDR2 FQNEAQ (reference sequence). Amplification used 60 Vbeta primers and 13 Jbeta primers. The table came from immunoSEQ multiplex PCR; TCRdb's copy has only in-frame clones and leaves some out. The repertoire holds 150,000 to 200,000 clones, with about 88% as singletons. The source of this sequence is a woman aged 18 to 35 in good health and CMV-seronegative. Sequencing was carried out using PBMCs. The chain joins TRBV7-9 to TRBJ2-7; tentative D call: TRBD2 (7 bases). CDR3 in amino acids: CASSLGPRGRGNYEQYF. As DNA, the CDR3 is TGTGCCAGCAGCTTAGGGCCCCGGGGGAGGGGGAACTACGAGCAGTACTTC.